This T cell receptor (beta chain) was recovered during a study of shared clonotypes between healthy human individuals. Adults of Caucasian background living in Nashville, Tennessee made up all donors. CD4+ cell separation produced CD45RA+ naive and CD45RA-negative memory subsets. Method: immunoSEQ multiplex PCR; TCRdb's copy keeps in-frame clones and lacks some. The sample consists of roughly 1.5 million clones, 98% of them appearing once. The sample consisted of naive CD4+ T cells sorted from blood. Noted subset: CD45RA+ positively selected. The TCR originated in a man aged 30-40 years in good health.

CDR3 coding DNA: TGTGCCAGTAGTATAGGTGGAGGGCTTGGGGACACTGAAGCTTTCTTT. Translation: CASSIGGGLGDTEAFF. The chain has TRBV19 and TRBJ1-1; D gene unclear. The CDR3 sequence is 16 residues long. V lost 1 base, J lost 3 bases, and 15 bases lay in between. In germline, CDR1 is LNHDA, CDR2 SQIVND (reference sequence).